This TCR beta chain was identified in a study of blood T cells in healthy people across ages. Overall study results and limits: Long-lived donors had more naive CD4+ cells and higher diversity than aged donors.

Donation came from healthy Caucasian individuals in Russia who were aged about 6 to 100. Worth noting for this clonotype: Its antigen is unknown.

Sample-barcoded 5' priming and a J-beta primer mix drove a second PCR of about 6 to 12 cycles. The authors tagged each cDNA molecule using a template-switch adaptor with 12 random nucleotides. TCRdb processed the 5' RACE reads anew with MiXCR; each CDR3 protein has one entry. Here the sample spans some 700,000 distinct CDR3 sequences, 43% being singletons. Looked up from germline, CDR1 is LNHDA and CDR2 is SQIVND (reference sequence). Trimming removed 5 bases at V and 2 bases at J, with 12 bases between. The CDR3 contains 15 residues. Material: blood. The chain combines TRBV19 with TRBJ1-4, with D possibly being TRBD1 (6 bases). This TCR was sampled from a woman in her sixties or seventies in good health. The CDR3 spells CASSQRGITNEKLFF. CDR3 DNA sequence: TGTGCCAGTAGTCAGAGGGGGATCACTAATGAAAAACTGTTTTTT.